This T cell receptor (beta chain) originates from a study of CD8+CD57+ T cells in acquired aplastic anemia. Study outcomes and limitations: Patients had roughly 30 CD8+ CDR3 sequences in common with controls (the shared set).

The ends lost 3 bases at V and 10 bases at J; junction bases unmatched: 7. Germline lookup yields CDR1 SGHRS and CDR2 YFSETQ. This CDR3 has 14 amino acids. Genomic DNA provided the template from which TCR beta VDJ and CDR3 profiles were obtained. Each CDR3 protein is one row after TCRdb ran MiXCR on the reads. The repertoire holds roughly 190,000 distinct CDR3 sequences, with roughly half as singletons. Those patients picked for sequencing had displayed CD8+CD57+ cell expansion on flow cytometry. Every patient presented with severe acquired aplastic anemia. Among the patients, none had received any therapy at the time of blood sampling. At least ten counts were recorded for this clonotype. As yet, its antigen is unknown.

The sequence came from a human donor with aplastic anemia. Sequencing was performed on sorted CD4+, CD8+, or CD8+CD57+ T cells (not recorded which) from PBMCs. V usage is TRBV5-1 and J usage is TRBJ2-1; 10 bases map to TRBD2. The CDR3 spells CASSSIAGGGEQFF. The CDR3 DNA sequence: TGCGCCAGCAGCTCAATAGCGGGAGGAGGGGAGCAGTTCTTC.